This TCR beta chain stems from a study of PD-L1 blockade in urothelial cancer. About the study: Blood analysis took place 3 weeks (second dose) and 6 weeks after treatment start. Blood-derived samples held a median approximately 140,000 T cells. Whole-study findings and limits: Below-median pretreatment blood TCR clonality predicted better survival.

Regarding time point: pretreatment peripheral blood. Measured with immunoSEQ multiplex PCR; TCRdb has only the in-frame clones, and not every one. Of roughly 52,000 clones listed, 84% are singletons. Trimming removed 0 bases at V and 1 base at J, with 6 bases between. The CDR3 contains 14 residues. Germline values: CDR1 MGHRA, CDR2 YSYEKL. This clone has a handful of counts. Its antigen is undetermined. This chain uses TRBV4-1 with TRBJ1-2; D is ambiguous. The sequences come from PBMCs, collected around atezolizumab (anti-PD-L1) treatment. This clonotype was sampled from a man aged 45-65 years with urothelial cancer. Written as DNA, the CDR3 is TGCGCCAGCAGCCAAGAAGAGAGTAACTATGGCTACACCTTC. Residues: CASSQEESNYGYTF.